This TCR beta chain is from a study of blood T cell repertoires in COVID-19. Study-level background: Donors in the United States, Italy and Spain gave samples during acute or convalescent COVID-19. PBMCs, B-cell-depleted T cells, or T cells provided the cDNA or gDNA that made up the material.

In the source study's methods: Researchers report that nucleated cell counts were estimated from reference gene primer amplification. TCRdb's copy holds only in-frame clones and misses some; the assay was immunoSEQ multiplex PCR. That table is the source of V, J and clone size, and D and trimming were worked out from the DNA. The top ten clones hold approximately 3.5% of a sample with 59,000 or so clones, 65% to 80% of them seen once. What was sequenced was peripheral blood. This receptor was obtained from a man between 60 and 75 years old with acute or convalescent COVID-19.

Here the CDR3 DNA reads TGCGCCAGCAGCCCGAGCGTGGCTAGCACAGATACGCAGTATTTT. Amino acids: CASSPSVASTDTQYF. This chain links TRBV5-1 with TRBJ2-3; D remains unclear. CDR3 length: 15 residues. CDR1 is SGHRS, CDR2 YFSETQ, per germline. V was shortened by 4 bases and J by 0 bases, with 12 bases between the two germline ends.